A single sample is the source of the 2 T cell receptor beta chains below, sequenced in a study of tumor and adjacent non-tumor tissue in lung cancer listed by TCRdb under 2018. Libraries were prepared through multiplex PCR. The sequencing machine was an Illumina HiSeq 2500. Following protocols modified from ARM-PCR, the researchers constructed TCRbeta libraries through three rounds of nested PCR with primers (Table S4). TCRdb's own reprocessing of the public reads used fastp at Q25 and MiXCR and kept productive beta chains. Rows with a matching CDR3 protein are joined into one entry that keeps the most common DNA and genes. Counted in this sample were 110,000 or so distinct CDR3 sequences; 75% of them appeared once. Around 37% of the sample belongs to the ten largest clones. RNA was isolated from bulk, unsorted tissue, and RNA quality was assessed with a NanoDrop ND-1000 and an Agilent 2100. The specimen sequenced was lung tumor tissue. The receptor source for this set is a woman aged 55-70 years with non-small cell lung cancer.

In the case of this clonotype: Since the CDR3 does not end with the conserved phenylalanine or tryptophan, this likely comes from a read error. The DNA is left out, because the CDR3 cannot be placed on it with certainty; the CDR3 is given as TCRdb lists it. V gene TRBV12-3 or TRBV12-4 combines with J gene TRBJ1-5. The CDR3 extends over 12 residues, inclusive of both ends. The CDR3 loop is CVSSRPSQPQRY.

Comments on this clonotype: Given a much more abundant clone one base away, this may be a read error. Because the CDR3 is missing its conserved closing phenylalanine or tryptophan, this is likely a read error. The V call is TRBV28, the J call TRBJ2-3; the D call may be TRBD1 or TRBD2 (5 bases each). The CDR3 totals 16 residues. Trimming pared 3 bases from V and 0 bases from J, leaving 13 bases between. Germline V gene sequence: CDR1 MDHEN, CDR2 SYDVKM. CDR3 bases: TGTGCCAGCAGTTTCCCCTGGGGCGGGAGCACAGATACGCAGTATTAT. Residues: CASSFPWGGSTDTQYY.